This TCR beta chain is from a study of sequential checkpoint blockade in melanoma. Study-level information: Arm A got nivolumab then ipilimumab; arm B the reverse, 1:1. Each arm's sequence ended with maintenance nivolumab.

TCRdb's copy holds only in-frame clones and misses some; the assay was immunoSEQ multiplex PCR. The sample holds tens of thousands of clones; roughly 89% are singletons and the top ten take 12% to 15%. Treatment denoted: randomized to nivolumab then ipilimumab (arm A) or the reverse (arm B). No patient had prior DNA-damaging chemotherapy. Live CD3+CD8+ CD19− CD56− cells were sorted from PBMCs. V was cut by 3 bases and J by 7 bases, with 13 bases left in between. The germline V gene encodes CDR1 MRHNA and CDR2 SNTAGT. The CDR3 is 14 residues long. The sequencing here drew on CD8+ T cells sorted from blood (inferred from file names), taken from a patient given nivolumab and ipilimumab in sequence. This sequence originates from a human donor with melanoma. The chain links TRBV6-4 to TRBJ1-3, with TRBD1 as a possible D gene (5 bases). Here the CDR3 reads CASSDKGRRNTIYF. The CDR3 DNA reads TGTGCCAGCAGTGATAAGGGGCGGCGGAACACCATATATTTT.